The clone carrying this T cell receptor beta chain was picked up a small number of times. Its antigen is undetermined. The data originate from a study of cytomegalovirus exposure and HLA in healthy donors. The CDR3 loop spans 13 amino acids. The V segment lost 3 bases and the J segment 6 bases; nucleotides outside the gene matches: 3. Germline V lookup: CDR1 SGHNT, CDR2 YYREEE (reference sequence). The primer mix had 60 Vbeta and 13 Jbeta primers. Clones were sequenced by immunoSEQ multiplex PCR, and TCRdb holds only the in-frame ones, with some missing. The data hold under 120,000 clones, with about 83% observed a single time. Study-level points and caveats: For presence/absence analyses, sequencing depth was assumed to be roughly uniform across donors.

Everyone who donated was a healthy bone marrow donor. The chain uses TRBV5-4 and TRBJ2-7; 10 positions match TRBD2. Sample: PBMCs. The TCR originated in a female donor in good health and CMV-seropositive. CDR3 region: CASSSLAGPEQYF. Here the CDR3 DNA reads TGTGCCAGCAGCTCACTAGCGGGACCCGAGCAGTACTTC.